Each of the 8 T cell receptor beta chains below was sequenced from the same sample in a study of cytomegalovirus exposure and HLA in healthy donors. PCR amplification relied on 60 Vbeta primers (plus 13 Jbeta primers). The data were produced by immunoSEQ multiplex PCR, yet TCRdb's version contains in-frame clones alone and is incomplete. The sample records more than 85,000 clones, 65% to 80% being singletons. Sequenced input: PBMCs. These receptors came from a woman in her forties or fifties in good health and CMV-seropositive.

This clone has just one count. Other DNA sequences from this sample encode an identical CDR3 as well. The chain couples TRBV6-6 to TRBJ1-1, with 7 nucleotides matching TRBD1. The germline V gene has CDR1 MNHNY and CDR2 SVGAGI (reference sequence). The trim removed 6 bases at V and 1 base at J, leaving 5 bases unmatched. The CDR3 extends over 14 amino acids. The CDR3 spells CASSPDRRNTEAFF. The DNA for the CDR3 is TGTGCCAGCAGCCCGGACAGGAGGAACACTGAAGCTTTCTTT.

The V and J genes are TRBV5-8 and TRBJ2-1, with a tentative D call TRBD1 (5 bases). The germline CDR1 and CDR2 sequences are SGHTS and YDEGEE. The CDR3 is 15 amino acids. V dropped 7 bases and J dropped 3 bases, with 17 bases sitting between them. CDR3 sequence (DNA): TGTGCCAGCGGGAACAGGAAGGGCCACTACAATGAGCAGTTCTTC. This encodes CASGNRKGHYNEQFF. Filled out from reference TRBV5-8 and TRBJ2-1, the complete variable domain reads EAGVTQSPTHLIKTRGQQATLRCSPISGHTSVYWYQQALGLGLQFLLWYDEGEERNRGNFPPRFSGRQFPNYSSELNVNALELEDSALYLCASGNRKGHYNEQFFGPGTRLTVL.

The DNA of the CDR3 is TGCAGCGTTGGCGAGGTGTTCCGCATTAACTATGGCTACACCTTC. Translation: CSVGEVFRINYGYTF. V gene TRBV29-1 combines with J gene TRBJ1-2, with D unclear. Trimming removed 4 bases at V and 1 base at J, with 16 bases between. This CDR3 has 15 amino acids. Per germline, CDR1 SQVTM and CDR2 ANQGSEA.

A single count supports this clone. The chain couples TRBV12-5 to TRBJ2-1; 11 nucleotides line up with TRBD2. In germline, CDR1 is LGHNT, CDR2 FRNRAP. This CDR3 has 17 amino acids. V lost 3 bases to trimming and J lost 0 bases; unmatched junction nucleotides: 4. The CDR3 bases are TGTGCTAGTGGTTTCACTACTAGCGGGAGCTCCTACAATGAGCAGTTCTTC. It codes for CASGFTTSGSSYNEQFF.

In DNA form, the CDR3 reads TGCAGCGTTGCGAGGGTAGGCTCCTACAATGAGCAGTTCTTC. Translated, it gives CSVARVGSYNEQFF. This rearrangement joins TRBV29-1 to TRBJ2-1, with D possibly being TRBD2 (5 bases). From germline, CDR1 is SQVTM and CDR2 ANQGSEA. The CDR3 has 14 amino acids. V was cut by 4 bases and J by 0 bases, with 10 bases left in between.

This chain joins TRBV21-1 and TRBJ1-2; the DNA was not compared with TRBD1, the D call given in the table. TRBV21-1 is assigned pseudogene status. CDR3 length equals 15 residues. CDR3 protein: CASSKGVGRKDGYTF. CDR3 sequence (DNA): TGTGCCAGCAGCAAAGGGGTGGGCAGGAAGGATGGCTACACCTTC.

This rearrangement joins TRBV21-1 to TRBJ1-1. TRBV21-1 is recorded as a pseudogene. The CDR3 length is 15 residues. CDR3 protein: CASSKDRTGNTEAFF. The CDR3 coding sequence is TGTGCCAGCAGCAAAGATCGAACCGGGAACACTGAAGCTTTCTTT.

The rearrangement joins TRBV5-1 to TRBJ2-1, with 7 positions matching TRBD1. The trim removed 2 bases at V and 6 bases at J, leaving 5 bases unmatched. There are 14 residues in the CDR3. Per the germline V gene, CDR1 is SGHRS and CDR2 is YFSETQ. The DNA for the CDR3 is TGCGCCAGCAGCTTCGGACAGGCGAGCAATGAGCAGTTCTTC. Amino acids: CASSFGQASNEQFF.